This T cell receptor (beta chain) was profiled in a study of cytomegalovirus exposure and HLA in healthy donors. Study-wide background: Clustering assigned over 70% of the approximately 400 genotyped donors to the Caucasian-associated ancestry cluster. Broader study findings: V segments that were indistinguishable, TRBV6-2 and TRBV6-3 among them, were omitted from analysis. Trimming of TCR beta V- and J-genes showed a link, identified in a later analysis, to a missense DCLRE1C variant. Further analysis was carried out later, and it showed several of the most significant clusters appearing linked to common viral pathogens.

To note about this clone: What it binds is unknown.

Both 60 Vbeta primers and 13 Jbeta primers went into the PCR. TCRdb's copy holds only in-frame clones and misses some; the assay was immunoSEQ multiplex PCR. The top ten clones hold over 13% of a sample with more than 85,000 clones, nearly 70% of them seen once. This CDR3 region has 11 residues. The germline V gene encodes CDR1 MDHEN and CDR2 SYDVKM. Trimming left V 8 bases short and J 8 bases short, with 12 bases between. The sample consisted of PBMCs. This chain links TRBV28 with TRBJ1-2; D not resolved. The TCR was taken from a woman in her fifties or sixties in good health and CMV-seropositive. CDR3 protein: CASLVGEGYTF. In DNA, the CDR3 is TGTGCCAGCTTAGTCGGGGAAGGCTACACCTTC.